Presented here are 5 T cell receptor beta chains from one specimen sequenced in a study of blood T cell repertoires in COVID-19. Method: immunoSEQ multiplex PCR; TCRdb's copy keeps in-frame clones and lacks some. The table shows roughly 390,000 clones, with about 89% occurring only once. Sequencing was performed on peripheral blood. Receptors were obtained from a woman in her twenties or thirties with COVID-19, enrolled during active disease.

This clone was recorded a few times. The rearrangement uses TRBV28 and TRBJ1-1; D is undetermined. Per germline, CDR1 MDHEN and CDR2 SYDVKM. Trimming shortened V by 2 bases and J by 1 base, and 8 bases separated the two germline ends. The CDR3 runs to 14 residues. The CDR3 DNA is TGTGCCAGCAGTTTAGGCAGGCCGAACACTGAAGCTTTCTTT. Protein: CASSLGRPNTEAFF.

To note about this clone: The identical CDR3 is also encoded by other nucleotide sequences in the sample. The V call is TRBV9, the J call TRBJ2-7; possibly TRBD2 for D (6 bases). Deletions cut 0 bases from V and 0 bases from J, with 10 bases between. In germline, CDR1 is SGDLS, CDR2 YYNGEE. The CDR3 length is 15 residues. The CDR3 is CASSVGGDFSYEQYF. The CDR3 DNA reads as TGTGCCAGCAGCGTAGGGGGGGACTTCTCCTACGAGCAGTACTTC. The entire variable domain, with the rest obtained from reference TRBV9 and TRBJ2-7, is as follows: DSGVTQTPKHLITATGQRVTLRCSPRSGDLSVYWYQQSLDQGLQFLIQYYNGEERAKGNILERFSAQQFPDLHSELNLSSLELGDSALYFCASSVGGDFSYEQYFGPGTRLTVT.

CDR3 protein: CAWRSGSTDTQYF. The CDR3 region has the DNA TGTGCCTGGAGGTCAGGAAGCACAGATACGCAGTATTTT. The chain joins TRBV30 to TRBJ2-3; no reliable D call. Trimming cost V 3 bases and J 0 bases, with 7 bases left between them. Looked up from germline, CDR1 is GTSNPN and CDR2 is SVGIG (reference sequence). This CDR3 is 13 amino acids long.

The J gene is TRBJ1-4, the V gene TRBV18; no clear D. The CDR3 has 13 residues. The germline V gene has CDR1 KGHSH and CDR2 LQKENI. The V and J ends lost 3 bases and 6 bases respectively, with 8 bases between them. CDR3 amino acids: CASSPGRDEKLFF. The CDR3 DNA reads TGTGCCAGCTCACCGGGGAGGGATGAAAAACTGTTTTTT.

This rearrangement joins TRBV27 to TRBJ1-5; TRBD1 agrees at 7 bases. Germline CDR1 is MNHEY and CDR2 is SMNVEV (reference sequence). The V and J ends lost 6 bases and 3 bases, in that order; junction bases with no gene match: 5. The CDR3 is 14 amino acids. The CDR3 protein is CASSPGGPNQPQHF. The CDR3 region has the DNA TGTGCCAGCAGCCCAGGGGGGCCCAATCAGCCCCAGCATTTT.